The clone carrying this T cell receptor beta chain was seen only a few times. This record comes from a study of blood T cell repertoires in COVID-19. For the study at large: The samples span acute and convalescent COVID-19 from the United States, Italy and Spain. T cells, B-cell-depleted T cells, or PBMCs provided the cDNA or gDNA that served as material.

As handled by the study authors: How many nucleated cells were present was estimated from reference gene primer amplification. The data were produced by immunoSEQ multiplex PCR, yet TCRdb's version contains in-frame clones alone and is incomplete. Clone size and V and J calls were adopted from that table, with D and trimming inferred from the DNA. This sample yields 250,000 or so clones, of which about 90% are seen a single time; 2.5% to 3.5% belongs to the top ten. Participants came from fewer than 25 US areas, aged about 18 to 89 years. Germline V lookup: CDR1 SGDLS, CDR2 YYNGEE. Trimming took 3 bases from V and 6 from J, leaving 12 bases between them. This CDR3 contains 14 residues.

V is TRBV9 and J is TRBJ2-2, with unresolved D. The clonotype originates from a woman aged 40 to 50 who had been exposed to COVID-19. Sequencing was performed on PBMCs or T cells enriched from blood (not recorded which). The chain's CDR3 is CASSGSTRAGELFF. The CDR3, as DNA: TGTGCCAGCAGCGGGTCCACTCGAGCCGGGGAGCTGTTTTTT.